This T cell receptor beta chain was recovered during a study of blood T cell repertoires in COVID-19. The data were produced by immunoSEQ multiplex PCR, yet TCRdb's version contains in-frame clones alone and is incomplete. The table includes about 100,000 clones, roughly 87% detected once. Trimming cost V 6 bases and J 0 bases; bases outside gene matches: 10. CDR1 and CDR2 from the germline V gene are ENHRY and SYGVKD. The CDR3 sequence is 18 residues long. The sequenced material came from peripheral blood. V is TRBV10-3 and J is TRBJ2-3, with 12 bases fitting TRBD2. The clonotype was recovered from a man aged 30 to 45 in a cohort sampled during active COVID-19. This chain's CDR3 is CAIRERLAGESSTDTQYF. CDR3 coding DNA: TGTGCCATCAGGGAGAGACTAGCGGGGGAGTCTAGCACAGATACGCAGTATTTT.